These 5 T cell receptor beta chains were all obtained from the same sample, sequenced in a study of T cells in Graves' hyperthyroidism and ophthalmopathy. Amplified TCR beta CDR3 regions derived from RNA transcripts. The study used the HTBI primer set for a first-round RT-PCR of the TCR CDR3. TCRdb reprocessed the multiplex PCR reads via MiXCR and lists one record per CDR3 protein. The sample shows about 560,000 distinct CDR3 sequences, around 17% of them seen only once. Sequencing was done on a sample of blood. The source is a woman younger than 35 with Graves' hyperthyroidism.

The chain employs TRBV6-1 and TRBJ1-5, with 8 nucleotides matching TRBD1. Germline loops: CDR1 MNHNS, CDR2 SASEGT. CDR3 length: 15 amino acids. The trim removed 8 bases at V and 2 bases at J, leaving 8 bases unmatched. CDR3 DNA sequence: TGTGCCAGCGCAATGGACAGGGCAGGCAATCAGCCCCAGCATTTT. Translation: CASAMDRAGNQPQHF.

In the case of this clonotype: A read error may produce the germline difference seen at one junction end. V usage is TRBV6-5 and J usage is TRBJ1-4; maybe TRBD1 (5 bases). The CDR3 is 14 amino acids. Germline CDR1 and CDR2: MNHEY and SVGAGI. CDR3 amino acids: CASSYPGRNEELFF. CDR3 in DNA: TGTGCCAGCAGTTACCCGGGACGGAATGAAGAACTGTTTTTT.

This clonotype has ten or more counts. V gene TRBV3-1 combines with J gene TRBJ1-4, with D unresolved. This CDR3 has 14 amino acids. V was pared by 4 bases and J by 5 bases, with 11 bases between. CDR1 and CDR2 from the germline V gene are LGHDT and YNNKEL (reference sequence). CDR3 coding DNA: TGTGCCAGCAGCCCACCACGGACGAATGAAAAACTGTTTTTT. Residues: CASSPPRTNEKLFF.

J is TRBJ2-2 and V is TRBV6-1; TRBD1 aligns across 9 bases. CDR1 is MNHNS and CDR2 is SASEGT in the germline V gene. This CDR3 contains 15 residues. Trimming took 8 bases from V and 7 from J; bases not matched to a gene: 11. CDR3 protein: CASRPGTGRFGELFF. As DNA, the CDR3 is TGTGCCAGCCGTCCCGGGACAGGGCGTTTCGGGGAGCTGTTTTTT.

This clonotype has ten or more counts. The chain employs TRBV6-1 and TRBJ2-1; TRBD2 matches 9 bases. The junction had 10 bases not matched to a gene; V was cut back by 8 bases and J by 8 bases. This CDR3 has 14 amino acids. Germline V gene lookup returns CDR1 MNHNS and CDR2 SASEGT. The CDR3 loop is CASGREGTGDEQFF. For the CDR3, the DNA is TGTGCCAGCGGGCGGGAGGGCACCGGGGATGAGCAGTTCTTC.